This is a list of T cell receptor beta chains from one sample in a study of CD8+ T cells in alopecia areata. Sequenced by immunoSEQ multiplex PCR; TCRdb stores in-frame clones only, minus some. The data contain about 160,000 clones, roughly 50% of them singletons. The sequencing sample was made of CD4+ T cells sorted from blood. These receptors were taken from a human donor with alopecia areata. CDR3s include the opening cysteine and the closing phenylalanine or tryptophan. D genes are given only for firm matches.

TRBD2	TRBJ2-2	TRBV5-1	CASRALAGDGELFF
.	TRBJ2-1	TRBV28	CATTGRTRNEQFF
.	TRBJ2-7	TRBV5-1	CASMGLVSHEQYF
.	TRBJ2-1	TRBV20-1	CSATGDEQFF
.	TRBJ1-2	TRBV5-1	CASAPGGSVELYGYTF
.	TRBJ1-1	TRBV28	CASSPHGVGVEAFF
.	TRBJ2-1	TRBV7-3	CASSWAEGDEQFF
TRBD1	TRBJ1-2	TRBV29-1	CSVNQGAGGYTF
.	TRBJ2-1	TRBV5-1	CASSLFLVDEQFF
.	TRBJ2-1	TRBV28	CASSLWENEQFF
.	TRBJ2-2	TRBV6-1	CASSEWVAAQNTGELFF
TRBD1	TRBJ2-5	TRBV7-9	CASDGGRGLETQYF
TRBD2	TRBJ2-1	TRBV5-1	CASSPTSGSSYNEQFF
TRBD1	TRBJ2-7	TRBV27	CASRRQGYYEQYF
TRBD1	TRBJ1-1	TRBV28	CASTSTGLNTEAFF
TRBD1	TRBJ2-5	TRBV4-1	CASSQVGTGPQETQYF
.	TRBJ1-1	TRBV29-1	CSVERTVNTEAFF
.	TRBJ1-1	TRBV4-2	CASSPSSHTEAFF
.	TRBJ1-3	TRBV30	CAWKRYSGNTIYF
TRBD2	TRBJ2-2	TRBV5-1	CASSLLAATNTGELFF
.	TRBJ1-2	TRBV25-1	CASSEVASGGLYGYTF
TRBD2	TRBJ2-7	TRBV27	CASSSLTSASYEQYF
.	TRBJ1-1	TRBV29-1	CSVEPGPEAFF
.	TRBJ2-7	TRBV19	CASSILATRSYEQYF
TRBD1	TRBJ2-4	TRBV28	CASFGTGKNIQYF
.	TRBJ2-1	TRBV30	CAWSVRVYNEQFF
TRBD1	TRBJ2-5	TRBV11-2	CASNHRGQGETQYF
.	TRBJ2-4	TRBV4-1	CASSQGFVAKNIQYF
.	TRBJ2-2	TRBV29-1	CSVGRTRGTGELFF
TRBD1	TRBJ1-1	TRBV29-1	CSVVAGGALIGAFF
TRBD2	TRBJ2-7	TRBV6-5	CASSYLSGSSYEQYF
.	TRBJ2-7	TRBV30	CAWSPLEKFSEQYF
.	TRBJ2-1	TRBV19	CASKGTSRVNEQFF
.	TRBJ1-2	TRBV7-9	CASSLWDYGYTF
.	TRBJ2-1	TRBV30	CAWSLTDEQFF
.	TRBJ2-2	TRBV4-1	CASSLREGATGELFF
TRBD2	TRBJ2-4	TRBV11-2	CASSFAREGAKNIQYF
.	TRBJ1-5	TRBV4-1	CASSQERQSNQPQHF
.	TRBJ2-1	TRBV27	CASSLYAEPNNEQFF
.	TRBJ2-3	TRBV29-1	CSANTLTSTDTQYF